The 16 T cell receptor beta chains reported below all come from one sample, sequenced in a study of cytomegalovirus exposure and HLA in healthy donors. The PCR used 60 Vbeta and 13 Jbeta primers. Clones were sequenced by immunoSEQ multiplex PCR, and TCRdb holds only the in-frame ones, with some missing. This repertoire includes roughly 78,000 clones. The sequenced sample consisted of PBMCs. The receptors come from a boy between 10 and 17 years old in good health and CMV-seronegative.

Note on this clone: Other DNA sequences in this sample translate to the same CDR3. This sequence joins TRBV30 and TRBJ2-7; 10 positions match TRBD1. The V and J ends lost 1 base and 2 bases, in that order; junction bases with no gene match: 2. The CDR3 is 14 amino acids. The germline gives CDR1 GTSNPN, CDR2 SVGIG (reference sequence). The CDR3 DNA is TGTGCCTGGAGTGCCGGGACAGGGGCCTACGAGCAGTACTTC. Its protein is CAWSAGTGAYEQYF. Full variable domain (outside the CDR3, taken from reference TRBV30 and TRBJ2-7): SQTIHQWPATLVQPVGSPLSLECTVEGTSNPNLYWYRQAAGRGLQLLFYSVGIGQISSEVPQNLSASRPQDRQFILSSKKLLLSDSGFYLCAWSAGTGAYEQYFGPGTRLTVT.

CDR3 in amino acids: CASSYAPGSSGNTIYF. The DNA for the CDR3 is TGTGCCAGCAGTTACGCACCAGGATCCTCTGGAAACACCATATATTTT. V usage is TRBV6-7 and J usage is TRBJ1-3; D remains ambiguous. Being an ORF, TRBV6-7 has a function that is uncertain. The CDR3 runs to 16 residues. V lost 2 bases and J lost 0, with 11 bases in between.

The chain joins TRBV7-2 to TRBJ1-2, with 7 bases matching TRBD1. Losses at the gene ends were 5 bases for V and 6 bases for J; bases not matched to a gene: 12. CDR1 and CDR2 from the germline V gene are SGHTA and FQGNSA. This CDR3 is 15 amino acids long. The CDR3 DNA sequence: TGTGCCAGCAGCCCACCGACAGGGCTTGAACATGGCTACACCTTC. Amino acids: CASSPPTGLEHGYTF.

Concerning this clone: Other nucleotide sequences from this sample produce the same CDR3. The chain combines TRBV6-6 with TRBJ1-5; D remains unclear. V was shortened by 6 bases and J by 7 bases, with 13 bases between the two germline ends. CDR3 length: 13 residues. Per the germline V gene, CDR1 is MNHNY and CDR2 is SVGAGI (reference sequence). The CDR3 loop is CASSVVTGQPQHF. CDR3 coding DNA: TGTGCCAGCAGCGTAGTAACGGGGCAGCCCCAGCATTTT.

The chain combines TRBV5-6 with TRBJ2-1, with 14 nucleotides matching TRBD2. There are 17 residues in the CDR3. The junction had 13 bases not matched to a gene; V was cut back by 5 bases and J by 9 bases. Germline lookup yields CDR1 SGHDT and CDR2 YYEEEE. CDR3 in amino acids: CASSLRLAGGPGFEQFF. CDR3 nucleotides: TGTGCCAGCAGTCTCCGACTAGCGGGAGGGCCAGGATTTGAGCAGTTCTTC.

The chain has TRBV7-9 and TRBJ2-7, with D possibly being TRBD1 (6 bases). Deletions cut 1 base from V and 7 bases from J, with 11 bases between. CDR3 length equals 13 residues. The germline gives CDR1 SEHNR, CDR2 FQNEAQ (reference sequence). For the CDR3, the DNA is TGTGCCAGCAGCTTAGAGTGGCAGGGGGAGCAGTACTTC. It codes for CASSLEWQGEQYF. The complete variable domain, with remaining parts taken from reference TRBV7-9 and TRBJ2-7, reads DTGVSQNPRHKITKRGQNVTFRCDPISEHNRLYWYRQTLGQGPEFLTYFQNEAQLEKSRLLSDRFSAERPKGSFSTLEIQRTEQGDSAMYLCASSLEWQGEQYFGPGTRLTVT.

This sequence joins TRBV2 and TRBJ2-7; no firm D call. Trimming took 3 bases from V and 1 from J, leaving 10 bases between them. Germline V CDR1 and CDR2: SNHLY, FYNNEI. The CDR3 consists of 14 residues. CDR3 nucleotide sequence: TGTGCCAGCAGTGATACGTCAGTGTCCTACGAGCAGTACTTC. As protein: CASSDTSVSYEQYF.

This chain uses TRBV5-4 with TRBJ2-5; possible D gene TRBD1, 5 bases. CDR3 length: 12 residues. CDR1 SGHNT and CDR2 YYREEE come from the germline V gene (reference sequence). V shed 4 bases and J shed 2 bases, with 6 bases lying between them. The CDR3 loop reads CASSAGQETQYF. DNA of the CDR3: TGTGCCAGCAGCGCAGGGCAAGAGACCCAGTACTTC.

This chain links TRBV5-1 with TRBJ2-2; D is undetermined. The V and J ends lost 4 bases and 1 base respectively, with 5 bases between them. Germline V gene sequence: CDR1 SGHRS, CDR2 YFSETQ. CDR3 size: 13 residues. The CDR3 coding sequence is TGCGCCAGCAGCCCAGAGAACACCGGGGAGCTGTTTTTT. Amino acid sequence: CASSPENTGELFF.

The chain carries TRBV7-3 and TRBJ2-1; tentative D call: TRBD1 (5 bases). The CDR3 has 15 residues. Trimming took 5 bases from V and 13 from J, leaving 24 bases between them. Germline V gene data show CDR1 as SGHTA and CDR2 as FQGTGA. DNA for the CDR3: TGTGCCAGCAGCCTTACAGGATCCAAAGGCGGTGAACAGTTCTTC. This translates into CASSLTGSKGGEQFF.

This chain links TRBV4-1 with TRBJ2-1; 8 bases agree with TRBD2. The CDR3 consists of 15 residues. With V trimmed by 3 bases and J by 10 bases, 11 bases remained unmatched. Germline loops: CDR1 MGHRA, CDR2 YSYEKL. The CDR3 protein is CASSHAPLKREEQFF. The CDR3 bases are TGCGCCAGCAGCCATGCCCCCCTGAAGCGGGAGGAGCAGTTCTTC.

CDR3 nucleotide sequence: TGTGCCAGCAGCTCCCCCTTTTCCTCTATGCAGCAGTACTTC. It yields the protein CASSSPFSSMQQYF. The gene calls are TRBV5-5 and TRBJ2-7, with unresolved D. The germline gives CDR1 SGHKS, CDR2 YYEKEE (reference sequence). The CDR3 has 14 residues. The V end lost 3 bases, the J end lost 8 bases, and 18 bases lay between the germline ends.

The rearrangement links TRBV25-1 to TRBJ2-7; D ambiguous. The V end lost 2 bases, the J end lost 2 bases, and 19 bases lay between the germline ends. The germline CDR1 and CDR2 sequences are MGHDK and SYGVNS. The CDR3 has 17 residues. CDR3 DNA sequence: TGTGCCAGCAGTGAAAGTCTTGCAGGCGCCACAACCTACGAGCAGTACTTC. It specifies CASSESLAGATTYEQYF.

The chain employs TRBV10-3 and TRBJ2-7; D perhaps matches TRBD1 (6 bases). Germline lookup yields CDR1 ENHRY and CDR2 SYGVKD. The CDR3 consists of 15 residues. Trimming stripped 3 bases from V and 3 bases from J, with 15 bases between. CDR3 region: CAISDPAGQSYEQYF. DNA of the CDR3: TGTGCCATCAGTGATCCGGCCGGACAGAGCTACGAGCAGTACTTC.

Notes on this clone: An end of the junction does not agree with germline; a read error may underlie this. The chain recombines TRBV9 with TRBJ1-6, with TRBD1 identical over 8 bases. In germline, CDR1 is SGDLS, CDR2 YYNGEE. The CDR3 sequence is 14 residues long. DNA for the CDR3: TGTGCCAGCAGCGTAGAATCAGGGGGCTCACCCCTACACTTT. This gives the protein CASSVESGGSPLHF.

The V call is TRBV4-2, the J call TRBJ2-1; D may be TRBD2 (5 bases). Deletions cut 1 base from V and 5 bases from J, with 9 bases between. The germline V gene encodes CDR1 LGHNA and CDR2 YNFKEQ. The CDR3 has 14 residues. The CDR3 is CASSQGLPDNEQFF. The DNA of the CDR3 is TGTGCCAGCAGCCAAGGACTACCAGACAATGAGCAGTTCTTC.